This T cell receptor beta chain is drawn from a study of cytomegalovirus exposure and HLA in healthy donors. Amplification used 60 Vbeta primers and 13 Jbeta primers. Sequencing used immunoSEQ multiplex PCR; TCRdb keeps in-frame clones, though not all of them. The table includes tens of thousands of clones, about four fifths detected once. This CDR3 contains 14 residues. V was cut by 5 bases and J by 1 base, with 9 bases left in between. Germline lookup yields CDR1 MNHEY and CDR2 SMNVEV (reference sequence). This chain uses TRBV27 with TRBJ2-1; D is unclear. This clonotype was obtained from a woman in her thirties in good health and CMV-seronegative. Sequenced: PBMCs. The chain's CDR3 is CASSPQRSYNEQFF. The CDR3 region has the DNA TGTGCCAGCAGTCCCCAACGGTCCTACAATGAGCAGTTCTTC.